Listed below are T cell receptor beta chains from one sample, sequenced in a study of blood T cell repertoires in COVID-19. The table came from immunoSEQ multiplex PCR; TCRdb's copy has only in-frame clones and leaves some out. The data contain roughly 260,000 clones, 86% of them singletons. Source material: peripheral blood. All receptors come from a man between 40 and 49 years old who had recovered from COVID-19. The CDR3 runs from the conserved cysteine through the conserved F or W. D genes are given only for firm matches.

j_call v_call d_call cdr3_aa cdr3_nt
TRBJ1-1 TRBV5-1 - CASSPEGFLTEAFF TGCGCCAGCAGCCCGGAGGGGTTCCTGACTGAAGCTTTCTTT
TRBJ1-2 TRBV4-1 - CASSQVTGLSGGYTF TGCGCCAGCAGCCAAGTTACGGGTTTATCGGGTGGCTACACCTTC
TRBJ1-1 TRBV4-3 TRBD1 CASSQITGGDLNTEAFF TGCGCCAGCAGCCAAATTACAGGGGGAGATTTGAACACTGAAGCTTTCTTT
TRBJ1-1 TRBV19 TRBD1 CASSDRGHTEAFF TGTGCCAGTAGTGACAGGGGGCACACTGAAGCTTTCTTT
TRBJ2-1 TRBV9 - CASSPTGGGSQNEQFF TGTGCCAGCAGCCCCACGGGGGGCGGGAGCCAGAATGAGCAGTTCTTC
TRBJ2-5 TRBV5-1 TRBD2 CASSISGSGETQYF TGCGCCAGCAGTATTAGCGGGAGTGGAGAGACCCAGTACTTC
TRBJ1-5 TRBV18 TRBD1 CASSPIVTGGLTGNQPQHF TGTGCCAGCTCTCCTATTGTGACAGGGGGCTTGACGGGCAATCAGCCCCAGCATTTT
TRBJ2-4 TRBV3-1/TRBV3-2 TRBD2 CASSGGTSGAILAKNIQYF TGTGCCAGCAGCGGTGGGACTAGCGGCGCAATTCTAGCCAAAAACATTCAGTACTTC
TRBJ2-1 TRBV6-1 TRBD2 CASSEFGTSSYNEQFF TGTGCCAGCAGTGAATTCGGGACTAGCTCCTACAATGAGCAGTTCTTC
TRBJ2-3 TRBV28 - CASSSWPKDTQYF TGTGCCAGCAGTTCTTGGCCGAAGGATACGCAGTATTTT
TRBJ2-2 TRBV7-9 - CASRPPVRRPNTGELFF TGTGCCAGCAGGCCGCCCGTACGGAGACCGAACACCGGGGAGCTGTTTTTT
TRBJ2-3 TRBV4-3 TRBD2 CASSQFSGGATDTQYF TGCGCCAGCAGCCAGTTTAGCGGGGGGGCGACAGATACGCAGTATTTT
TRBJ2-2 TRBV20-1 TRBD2 CSASGTSGSKTGELFF TGCAGTGCTAGTGGGACTAGCGGGAGTAAAACCGGGGAGCTGTTTTTT
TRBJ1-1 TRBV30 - CAWRGPTGQAFF TGTGCCTGGAGGGGCCCGACAGGCCAGGCTTTCTTT